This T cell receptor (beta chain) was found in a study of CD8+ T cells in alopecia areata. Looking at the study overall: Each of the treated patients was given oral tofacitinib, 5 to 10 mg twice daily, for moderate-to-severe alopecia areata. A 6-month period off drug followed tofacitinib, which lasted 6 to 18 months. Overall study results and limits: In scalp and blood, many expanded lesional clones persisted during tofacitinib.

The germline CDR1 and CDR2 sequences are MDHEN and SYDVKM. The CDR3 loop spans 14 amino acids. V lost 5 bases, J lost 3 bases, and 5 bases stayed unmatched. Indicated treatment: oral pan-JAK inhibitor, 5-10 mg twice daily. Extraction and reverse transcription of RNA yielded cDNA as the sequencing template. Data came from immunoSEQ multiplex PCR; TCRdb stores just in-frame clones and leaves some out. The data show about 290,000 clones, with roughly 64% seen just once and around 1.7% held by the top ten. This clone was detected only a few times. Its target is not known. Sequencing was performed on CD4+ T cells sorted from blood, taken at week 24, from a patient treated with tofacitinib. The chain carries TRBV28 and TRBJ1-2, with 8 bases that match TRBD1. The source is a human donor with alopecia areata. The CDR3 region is CASSQPTGDYGYTF. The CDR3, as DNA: TGTGCCAGCAGTCAGCCGACAGGGGACTATGGCTACACCTTC.